The entry that follows covers one T cell receptor (beta chain) sequence. The V and J ends lost 3 bases and 10 bases, in that order; junction bases with no gene match: 11. Germline V gene lookup returns CDR1 SGHTA and CDR2 FQGNSA. This CDR3 region has 14 residues. The data derive from a study of cytomegalovirus exposure and HLA in healthy donors. The PCR contained 60 Vbeta and 13 Jbeta primers. Generated by immunoSEQ multiplex PCR, the TCRdb table keeps only in-frame clones and is missing some. The sample includes some 200,000 clones, around 83% seen only once; the top ten take 2.7%. V is TRBV7-2 and J is TRBJ1-1; 7 bases are a match to TRBD1. The sequenced sample consisted of PBMCs. The receptor's source is a woman between 35 and 50 years old in good health and CMV-seronegative. The CDR3 spells CASSLGEEGAIAFF. The CDR3 DNA reads as TGTGCCAGCAGCTTGGGAGAGGAGGGGGCGATAGCTTTCTTT.